The 25 T cell receptor beta chains below all came from one sample that was sequenced in a study of T-cell memory formation after mild COVID-19. TCRdb reanalysed the 5' RACE reads using MiXCR and keeps one entry per CDR3 protein. This table holds about 470,000 distinct CDR3 sequences, around a quarter found once. The sequenced sample was PBMCs or a T cell subset sorted from them (not recorded which). These receptors all come from an adult woman who had mild COVID-19 (a few samples of this study predate the infection). Cell type and time point are not known.

Regarding this clonotype: Compared with germline, one end of the junction differs, possibly owing to a read error. This rearrangement joins TRBV18 to TRBJ2-3, with 9 bases identical to TRBD2. Germline CDR1 and CDR2: KGHSH and LQKENI. The CDR3 consists of 15 residues. For the CDR3, the DNA is TGTGCCAGCTCACCAGTTGGGACTAGCAGAGATACGCAGTATTTT. Its protein product is CASSPVGTSRDTQYF.

V and J are TRBV20-1 and TRBJ2-1; perhaps TRBD2 as D (5 bases). The CDR3 length is 13 residues. Trimming removed 0 bases at V and 6 bases at J, with 9 bases between. Germline values: CDR1 DFQATT, CDR2 SNEGSKA (reference sequence). CDR3 sequence reads: CSAREGGPNEQFF. The CDR3 region has the DNA TGCAGTGCTAGAGAGGGCGGGCCCAATGAGCAGTTCTTC.

This clonotype was counted between two and nine times. The V call is TRBV6-2 or TRBV6-3, the J call TRBJ2-7, with 8 bases that match TRBD2. Germline CDR1 MNHEY, CDR2 SVGEGT. The CDR3 is 16 residues long. V shed 4 bases and J 2 bases; nucleotides not matched to a gene: 10. CDR3 region: CASSLLADLFTYEQYF. The CDR3 bases are TGTGCCAGCAGTTTACTAGCGGACTTATTTACCTACGAGCAGTACTTC.

The CDR3 region is CATSGASSGIYNEQFF. For the CDR3, the DNA is TGTGCCACCAGCGGAGCTTCTAGCGGGATTTACAATGAGCAGTTCTTC. The chain employs TRBV15 and TRBJ2-1; 9 bases are a match to TRBD2. With 5 bases clipped from V and 4 bases from J, the junction kept 9 bases outside the gene matches. Germline loops: CDR1 LNHNV, CDR2 YYDKDF (reference sequence). The CDR3 totals 16 residues.

This clonotype was seen a handful of times. This chain connects TRBV21-1 to TRBJ1-5. TRBV21-1 is classified as a pseudogene. The CDR3 sequence is 10 residues long. The CDR3 protein is CASALGPQHF. CDR3 nucleotide sequence: TGTGCCAGCGCGCTGGGGCCCCAGCATTTT.

CDR3 coding DNA: TGTGCCAGCAAAAGACGGGGGCGTGAAGGAACAGATACGCAGTATTTT. Translated, it gives CASKRRGREGTDTQYF. The chain couples TRBV27 to TRBJ2-3; D is tentatively TRBD1 or TRBD2 (6 bases each). Looked up from germline, CDR1 is MNHEY and CDR2 is SMNVEV (reference sequence). The V gene lost 7 bases and the J gene lost 3 bases, with 20 bases spanning the gap. This CDR3 has 16 amino acids.

The sample holds a few counts of this clonotype. As DNA, the CDR3 is TGTGCCAGCAGCTTAGGGGGACTAGCGGCAGATACGCAGTATTTT. Translation: CASSLGGLAADTQYF. The gene calls are TRBV7-6 and TRBJ2-3; 11 bases align to TRBD2. V lost 1 base, J lost 4 bases, and 1 base stayed unmatched. Germline V CDR1 and CDR2: SGHVS, FNYEAQ. This CDR3 is 15 amino acids long.

V gene TRBV2 combines with J gene TRBJ2-3; unclear D gene. The length of the CDR3 is 14 residues. Germline-derived CDR1 and CDR2 are SNHLY and FYNNEI. V lost 2 bases to trimming and J lost 0 bases, with 6 bases between them. DNA for the CDR3: TGTGCCAGCAGTGAACTTTCTAGCACAGATACGCAGTATTTT. As protein: CASSELSSTDTQYF.

The chain links TRBV12-3 or TRBV12-4 to TRBJ2-6, with D maybe TRBD1 (7 bases). V was clipped by 6 bases and J by 0 bases, with 18 bases between them. The CDR3 consists of 18 residues. CDR3 in amino acids: CASSRGTDLYSGANVLTF. The CDR3 coding sequence is TGTGCCAGCAGCCGCGGGACAGACCTTTACTCTGGGGCCAACGTCCTGACTTTC.

The chain links TRBV29-1 to TRBJ1-2; D may be TRBD1 (5 bases). Germline V gene sequence: CDR1 SQVTM, CDR2 ANQGSEA. This CDR3 comprises 11 residues. Trimming stripped 7 bases from V and 8 bases from J, with 14 bases between. CDR3 sequence: CSGGTVRGYTF. In nucleotides, the CDR3 is TGCAGCGGTGGGACTGTACGAGGCTACACCTTC.

The chain recombines TRBV2 with TRBJ1-1; D remains ambiguous. The V gene lost 7 bases and the J gene lost 0 bases, with 9 bases spanning the gap. Per the germline V gene, CDR1 is SNHLY and CDR2 is FYNNEI. This CDR3 comprises 13 residues. This CDR3 is CASKKDVNTEAFF. As DNA, the CDR3 is TGTGCCAGCAAAAAGGACGTGAACACTGAAGCTTTCTTT.

CDR3 protein: CASSLSSFENTEAFF. In DNA, the CDR3 is TGTGCCAGCAGCTTAAGTTCGTTCGAGAACACTGAAGCTTTCTTT. The J gene is TRBJ1-1, the V gene TRBV7-2; no clear D gene. This CDR3 region has 15 residues. V lost 2 bases and J lost 1, with 11 bases in between. Germline V CDR1 and CDR2: SGHTA, FQGNSA.

This chain links TRBV13 with TRBJ1-1; D perhaps matches TRBD1 (5 bases). Per germline, CDR1 PRHDT and CDR2 FYEKMQ (reference sequence). V was pared by 5 bases and J by 0 bases, with 13 bases between. The CDR3 loop spans 15 amino acids. The CDR3 is CASSPGWGVNTEAFF. The CDR3, as DNA: TGTGCCAGCAGCCCAGGGTGGGGAGTGAACACTGAAGCTTTCTTT.

The CDR3 protein is CASSFASAYNEQFF. The CDR3 DNA is TGTGCCAGCAGCTTCGCTAGCGCCTACAATGAGCAGTTCTTC. V and J are TRBV11-3 and TRBJ2-1; TRBD2 might be the D (6 bases). V was pared by 3 bases and J by 2 bases, with 8 bases between. The CDR3 contains 14 residues. Germline V CDR1 and CDR2: SGHNT, YENEEA.

Written as DNA, the CDR3 is TGTGCCAGCAGCTTAGACCGTCCCGGACTAGCGGAAAACTCCTACGAGCAGTACTTC. This sequence encodes CASSLDRPGLAENSYEQYF. The chain has TRBV7-6 and TRBJ2-7; TRBD2 matches 10 bases. The V and J ends lost 1 base and 0 bases, in that order; junction bases with no gene match: 12. Germline CDR1 reads SGHVS; CDR2 reads FNYEAQ. The length of the CDR3 is 19 residues. Complete variable domain (other parts from reference TRBV7-6 and TRBJ2-7): GAGVSQSPRYKVTKRGQDVALRCDPISGHVSLYWYRQALGQGPEFLTYFNYEAQQDKSGLPNDRFSAERPEGSISTLTIQRTEQRDSAMYRCASSLDRPGLAENSYEQYFGPGTRLTVT.

This clonotype turned up a few times. The chain is built from TRBV5-1 and TRBJ2-1; 12 positions agree with TRBD2. Germline CDR1 SGHRS, CDR2 YFSETQ. Trimming removed 6 bases from V and 0 bases from J; junction bases left unmatched: 10. CDR3 size: 18 residues. CDR3 nucleotides: TGCGCCAGCATCCCGACTAGCGGGGGCCCGAGCTCCTACAATGAGCAGTTCTTC. It codes for CASIPTSGGPSSYNEQFF.

The chain has TRBV6-2 or TRBV6-3 and TRBJ2-1, with D tentatively TRBD2 (5 bases). The V end lost 0 bases, the J end lost 8 bases, and 14 bases lay between the germline ends. Germline V lookup: CDR1 MNHEY, CDR2 SVGEGT. The CDR3 has 15 residues. CDR3 nucleotide sequence: TGTGCCAGCAGTTACTCCCCTAGCAGTTACGATGAGCAGTTCTTC. This encodes CASSYSPSSYDEQFF.

This chain links TRBV15 with TRBJ2-7; tentatively, D is TRBD1 (6 bases). The CDR3 runs 15 residues. V lost 4 bases and J 6 bases, leaving 19 bases between the germline ends. Germline CDR1 is LNHNV and CDR2 is YYDKDF (reference sequence). CDR3: CATSTDGTRGVEQYF. The CDR3 DNA reads as TGTGCCACCAGCACGGACGGGACCAGGGGAGTCGAGCAGTACTTC.

This clonotype was recorded at least ten times. V and J are TRBV7-6 and TRBJ2-2; 7 bases align to TRBD2. From germline, CDR1 is SGHVS and CDR2 FNYEAQ. The CDR3 loop spans 16 amino acids. J was trimmed by 5 bases and V by 1 base; bases with no gene match: 7. CDR3 nucleotide sequence: TGTGCCAGCAGCTTAGGGGGCGGGAGTTTGACCGGGGAGCTGTTTTTT. Translated: CASSLGGGSLTGELFF.

This rearrangement joins TRBV7-3 to TRBJ2-1; TRBD1 might be the D (6 bases). The CDR3 has 15 amino acids. Trimming removed 5 bases from V and 4 bases from J, with 15 bases in between. The germline gives CDR1 SGHTA, CDR2 FQGTGA. The DNA of the CDR3 is TGTGCCAGCAGCCGAACAGGGACAAATTACAATGAGCAGTTCTTC. Its protein product is CASSRTGTNYNEQFF. Variable domain in full (rest from reference TRBV7-3 and TRBJ2-1): GAGVSQTPSNKVTEKGKYVELRCDPISGHTALYWYRQSLGQGPEFLIYFQGTGAADDSGLPNDRFFAVRPEGSVSTLKIQRTERGDSAVYLCASSRTGTNYNEQFFGPGTRLTVL.

This clonotype has a handful of counts. CDR3 loop: CASSFGTGGDSPLHF. CDR3 DNA sequence: TGTGCCAGCAGCTTCGGGACAGGGGGCGATTCACCCCTCCACTTT. The chain has TRBV7-3 and TRBJ1-6; 12 nucleotides align to TRBD1. The ends lost 3 bases at V and 8 bases at J; junction bases unmatched: 2. The length of the CDR3 is 15 residues. Germline V gene data show CDR1 as SGHTA and CDR2 as FQGTGA.

This clonotype was recorded once. As DNA, the CDR3 is TGCAGCGTTAATGGCTACACCTTC. Encoded protein: CSVNGYTF. The chain carries TRBV29-1 and TRBJ1-2, with D unresolved. The CDR3 is 8 residues long. The V end was cut by 5 bases, the J end by 6 bases, with 1 base between. The germline V gene has CDR1 SQVTM and CDR2 ANQGSEA.

The chain is built from TRBV29-1 and TRBJ2-7; the D gene is possibly TRBD1 (6 bases). Trimming removed 5 bases from V and 0 bases from J, with 23 bases in between. Per the germline V gene, CDR1 is SQVTM and CDR2 is ANQGSEA. CDR3 length: 17 amino acids. CDR3: CSVRTIKQGFNSYEQYF. The CDR3 coding sequence is TGCAGCGTTCGGACAATCAAACAGGGATTTAACTCCTACGAGCAGTACTTC.

The chain uses TRBV20-1 and TRBJ2-1, with 8 nucleotides matching TRBD2. With 2 bases clipped from V and 5 bases from J, the junction kept 5 bases outside the gene matches. Germline CDR1 reads DFQATT; CDR2 reads SNEGSKA (reference sequence). The CDR3 extends over 14 amino acids. Here the CDR3 reads CSARTLAAHNEQFF. CDR3 in DNA: TGCAGTGCTAGAACACTAGCGGCTCACAATGAGCAGTTCTTC.

This rearrangement joins TRBV6-2 or TRBV6-3 to TRBJ2-7, with D maybe TRBD1 (5 bases). Per the germline V gene, CDR1 is MNHEY and CDR2 is SVGEGT. CDR3 length: 13 residues. Trimming took off 9 bases at V and 2 bases at J, with 14 bases between the two ends. This CDR3 is CASIRQTPYEQYF. The CDR3 DNA reads as TGTGCCAGTATACGACAGACCCCCTACGAGCAGTACTTC.